What follows are 21 T cell receptor beta chains derived from one specimen sequenced in a study of blood T cell repertoires in COVID-19. Clones were read by immunoSEQ multiplex PCR, and TCRdb kept only the in-frame ones, dropping some. The data show around 99,000 clones, under 95% seen once. Sequencing was done on a sample of peripheral blood. These receptors originate from a woman aged 25 to 45 with acute or convalescent COVID-19.

J is TRBJ1-2 and V is TRBV4-1, with 9 bases matching TRBD1. V dropped 3 bases and J dropped 8; count of bases not matched to a gene: 10. The CDR3 covers 15 residues. Per germline, CDR1 MGHRA and CDR2 YSYEKL. CDR3 protein: CASSQRTGALLGYTF. The CDR3 DNA reads TGCGCCAGCAGCCAGAGGACAGGGGCTTTGTTGGGCTACACCTTC.

This rearrangement joins TRBV19 to TRBJ2-1; no reliable D call. The CDR3 contains 13 residues. Germline V gene lookup returns CDR1 LNHDA and CDR2 SQIVND (reference sequence). Deletions cut 8 bases from V and 0 bases from J, with 8 bases between. The CDR3 coding sequence is TGTGCCAGTCGTGAGAGCTCCTACAATGAGCAGTTCTTC. Amino acids: CASRESSYNEQFF.

This chain uses TRBV28 with TRBJ1-1; D gene uncertain. The V gene lost 8 bases and the J gene lost 6 bases, with 10 bases spanning the gap. Germline assignment: CDR1 MDHEN and CDR2 SYDVKM. The CDR3 consists of 11 residues. Here the CDR3 DNA reads TGTGCCAGCCACGACAAGTCTGAAGCTTTCTTT. Its translation is CASHDKSEAFF.

CDR3 protein: CASSVRDRVNEQFF. The CDR3 nucleotides are TGTGCCAGCAGCGTCCGGGACAGAGTCAATGAGCAGTTCTTC. V usage is TRBV9 and J usage is TRBJ2-1; TRBD1 agrees at 7 bases. Germline V gene data show CDR1 as SGDLS and CDR2 as YYNGEE. V lost 2 bases to trimming and J lost 6 bases; unmatched junction nucleotides: 5. The CDR3 loop spans 14 amino acids.

The V and J genes are TRBV6-2 or TRBV6-3 and TRBJ1-6, with unresolved D. The length of the CDR3 is 16 residues. CDR1 is MNHEY, CDR2 SVGEGT, per germline. The ends were cut back, 0 bases at V and 4 bases at J, with 10 bases in the middle. The CDR3 protein is CASSYSYGRYNSPLHF. The CDR3 DNA follows: TGTGCCAGCAGTTACTCGTACGGGAGATATAATTCACCCCTCCACTTT.

As DNA, the CDR3 is TGTGCCAGCAGTTTTAAGGGGACTGGGGCCAACGTCCTGACTTTC. It yields the protein CASSFKGTGANVLTF. The gene calls are TRBV27 and TRBJ2-6, with D possibly matching TRBD1 (5 bases). Germline V CDR1 and CDR2: MNHEY, SMNVEV (reference sequence). The V gene lost 3 bases and the J gene lost 2 bases, with 8 bases spanning the gap. The CDR3 covers 15 residues.

This clone was detected only a few times. This sequence joins TRBV4-2 and TRBJ2-7, with D maybe TRBD1 (6 bases). This CDR3 has 17 residues. The germline V gene has CDR1 LGHNA and CDR2 YNFKEQ. Deletions cut 0 bases from V and 0 bases from J, with 15 bases between. The CDR3 loop reads CASSQDNRGHSSYEQYF. DNA of the CDR3: TGTGCCAGCAGCCAAGACAATAGGGGACATAGCTCCTACGAGCAGTACTTC.

This chain joins TRBV18 and TRBJ1-2; 8 bases agree with TRBD1. Trimming cost V 4 bases and J 1 base; bases outside gene matches: 2. Germline V gene lookup returns CDR1 KGHSH and CDR2 LQKENI. The CDR3 sequence is 14 residues long. This chain's CDR3 is CASSRDRGNYGYTF. CDR3 DNA sequence: TGTGCCAGCTCACGAGACAGGGGTAACTATGGCTACACCTTC. The entire variable domain, with the rest obtained from reference TRBV18 and TRBJ1-2, is as follows: NAGVMQNPRHLVRRRGQEARLRCSPMKGHSHVYWYRQLPEEGLKFMVYLQKENIIDESGMPKERFSAEFPKEGPSILRIQQVVRGDSAAYFCASSRDRGNYGYTFGSGTRLTVV.

This chain links TRBV10-2 with TRBJ2-1; 8 bases agree with TRBD2. CDR3 length: 16 amino acids. From germline, CDR1 is WSHSY and CDR2 SAAADI. V dropped 0 bases and J dropped 7; count of bases not matched to a gene: 8. CDR3 DNA sequence: TGCGCCAGCAGTGAGTCGTCGGGGGGGGCGAAAAATGAGCAGTTCTTC. This translates into CASSESSGGAKNEQFF.

The J gene is TRBJ1-2, the V gene TRBV6-5; D is possibly TRBD1 (6 bases). The germline gives CDR1 MNHEY, CDR2 SVGAGI. Trimming took off 9 bases at V and 6 bases at J, with 17 bases between the two ends. The CDR3 sequence is 13 residues long. This CDR3 reads CASGRGALHGYTF. CDR3 coding DNA: TGTGCCAGTGGGCGGGGGGCTCTTCATGGCTACACCTTC.

For the CDR3, the DNA is TGTGCCTGGACCCGTATTAACACTGAAGCTTTCTTT. This codes for CAWTRINTEAFF. The J gene is TRBJ1-1, the V gene TRBV30; D unclear. Germline CDR1 reads GTSNPN; CDR2 reads SVGIG (reference sequence). V lost 4 bases and J 2 bases, leaving 8 bases between the germline ends. The CDR3 spans 12 residues.

The V call is TRBV11-3, the J call TRBJ1-2; possibly TRBD1 for D (6 bases). Trimming removed 0 bases from V and 4 bases from J, with 6 bases in between. The V gene's germline CDR1 is SGHNT and CDR2 YENEEA. The CDR3 extends over 13 amino acids. The CDR3 is CASSLDRGYGYTF. The CDR3 DNA reads TGTGCCAGCAGCTTAGACAGGGGCTATGGCTACACCTTC.

This chain connects TRBV5-1 to TRBJ1-1; TRBD1 is a possible D gene (5 bases). V lost 3 bases, J lost 8 bases, and 14 bases lay in between. This CDR3 has 13 residues. Germline V lookup: CDR1 SGHRS, CDR2 YFSETQ. The DNA for the CDR3 is TGCGCCAGCAGCTGGGGACTCCCAGGAGAAGCTTTCTTT. It translates to CASSWGLPGEAFF.

This clone has a handful of counts. Relative to the germline gene, one junction end is altered; a read error may explain this. J is TRBJ2-7 and V is TRBV7-7; 8 bases fit TRBD1. This CDR3 contains 14 residues. Germline V gives CDR1 SSHAT, CDR2 FNYEAQ (reference sequence). CDR3 coding DNA: TGTGCTAGCAGCCCAGGACAGGGCCGCTACGAGCAGTACTTC. Translation: CASSPGQGRYEQYF.

The gene calls are TRBV6-6 and TRBJ2-1; TRBD1 aligns across 9 bases. CDR1 is MNHNY, CDR2 SVGAGI, per germline (reference sequence). The CDR3 spans 15 residues. V shed 4 bases, J shed 4 bases, and the junction held 5 bases outside the gene matches. CDR3 in amino acids: CASSLTGGLYNEQFF. As DNA, the CDR3 is TGTGCCAGCAGTTTGACAGGGGGGTTGTACAATGAGCAGTTCTTC.

The chain employs TRBV15 and TRBJ2-1; no definite D call. Germline CDR1 reads LNHNV; CDR2 reads YYDKDF (reference sequence). This CDR3 comprises 14 residues. V was clipped by 0 bases and J by 7 bases, with 10 bases between them. The CDR3 nucleotides read TGTGCCACCAGCAGAGATTGGGCACCAAATGAGCAGTTCTTC. Translation: CATSRDWAPNEQFF. The whole variable domain, filled in from reference TRBV15 and TRBJ2-1, reads DAMVIQNPRYQVTQFGKPVTLSCSQTLNHNVMYWYQQKSSQAPKLLFHYYDKDFNNEADTPDNFQSRRPNTSFCFLDIRSPGLGDTAMYLCATSRDWAPNEQFFGPGTRLTVL.

The rearrangement links TRBV6-5 to TRBJ1-2; 8 bases align to TRBD1. Germline trimming cut 5 bases from V and 5 bases from J; bases unmatched to any gene: 7. CDR1 is MNHEY and CDR2 is SVGAGI in the germline V gene. The CDR3 contains 14 residues. CDR3 amino acids: CASSLRTGSYGYTF. Here the CDR3 DNA reads TGTGCCAGCAGTCTCCGGACAGGGTCTTATGGCTACACCTTC.

This clone was detected only once. The chain joins TRBV29-1 to TRBJ2-3; no reliable D call. Trimming cost V 6 bases and J 5 bases, with 9 bases left between them. The CDR3 covers 11 residues. Germline-derived CDR1 and CDR2 are SQVTM and ANQGSEA. DNA for the CDR3: TGCAGCGTCGATAGTGGAGATACGCAGTATTTT. Its protein product is CSVDSGDTQYF.

CDR3 bases: TGTGCCAGCAGCCTAGCAGATGTGCGGAGTATTAGCGTCCTGACTTTC. It translates to CASSLADVRSISVLTF. The chain recombines TRBV5-4 with TRBJ2-6; D perhaps matches TRBD2 (5 bases). V lost 4 bases and J lost 12, with 23 bases in between. The CDR3 consists of 16 residues. The germline V gene has CDR1 SGHNT and CDR2 YYREEE (reference sequence).

The gene calls are TRBV28 and TRBJ1-5; D is unclear. Trimming left V 3 bases short and J 0 bases short, with 6 bases between. The CDR3 runs 14 residues. CDR1 and CDR2 from the germline V gene are MDHEN and SYDVKM. The CDR3 here is CASSLFRSNQPQHF. Here the CDR3 DNA reads TGTGCCAGCAGTTTGTTTCGTAGCAATCAGCCCCAGCATTTT. The whole variable domain, filled in from reference TRBV28 and TRBJ1-5, reads DVKVTQSSRYLVKRTGEKVFLECVQDMDHENMFWYRQDPGLGLRLIYFSYDVKMKEKGDIPEGYSVSREKKERFSLILESASTNQTSMYLCASSLFRSNQPQHFGDGTRLSIL.

This chain links TRBV28 with TRBJ2-3; possibly TRBD2 for D (5 bases). The V end lost 3 bases, the J end lost 4 bases, and 11 bases lay between the germline ends. Germline V lookup: CDR1 MDHEN, CDR2 SYDVKM. This CDR3 is 14 amino acids long. The CDR3 reads CASSFRGRADTQYF. The CDR3 DNA sequence: TGTGCCAGCAGTTTTCGTGGGAGAGCAGATACGCAGTATTTT.